These 5 T cell receptor beta chains were all obtained from the same sample, sequenced in a study of T cells after yellow fever vaccination. TCRdb called the 5' RACE reads again in MiXCR, with one record for every CDR3 protein. The sample lists fewer than 150,000 distinct CDR3 sequences, about 6.8% occurring once. Sequencing used CD4+ T cells sorted from PBMCs, obtained more than 35 days after the first yellow fever vaccination. The receptors were gathered from a man in his late teens or twenties who received the YFV17D yellow fever vaccine.

This clonotype was detected ten times or more. The chain joins TRBV28 to TRBJ2-3; D ambiguous. Trimming left V 7 bases short and J 0 bases short, with 11 bases between. Germline assignment: CDR1 MDHEN and CDR2 SYDVKM. The CDR3 covers 14 residues. This CDR3 is CASKLPTSTDTQYF. CDR3 DNA sequence: TGTGCCAGCAAACTGCCCACTAGCACAGATACGCAGTATTTT.

This clonotype was recorded at least ten times. The V call is TRBV30, the J call TRBJ1-5; D unresolved. Germline V gene lookup returns CDR1 GTSNPN and CDR2 SVGIG (reference sequence). V was cut by 4 bases and J by 8 bases, with 15 bases left in between. There are 13 residues in the CDR3. CDR3 sequence reads: CAWTRQVGEPQHF. The CDR3 DNA reads as TGTGCCTGGACCCGTCAGGTGGGTGAGCCCCAGCATTTT.

This clonotype has more than one count but fewer than ten. The chain uses TRBV18 and TRBJ2-6; D is tentatively TRBD1 or TRBD2 (5 bases each). The CDR3 contains 16 residues. Germline V lookup: CDR1 KGHSH, CDR2 LQKENI. V was trimmed by 3 bases and J by 0 bases, leaving 9 bases between them. The CDR3 region has the DNA TGTGCCAGCTCACCCCGGGGCGCCTCTGGGGCCAACGTCCTGACTTTC. Amino acids: CASSPRGASGANVLTF. Complete variable domain (other parts from reference TRBV18 and TRBJ2-6): NAGVMQNPRHLVRRRGQEARLRCSPMKGHSHVYWYRQLPEEGLKFMVYLQKENIIDESGMPKERFSAEFPKEGPSILRIQQVVRGDSAAYFCASSPRGASGANVLTFGAGSRLTVL.

This clonotype was seen at least ten times. This chain links TRBV20-1 with TRBJ1-4; no firm D call. Germline assignment: CDR1 DFQATT and CDR2 SNEGSKA (reference sequence). The CDR3 covers 15 residues. Trimming stripped 2 bases from V and 7 bases from J, with 17 bases between. DNA for the CDR3: TGCAGTGCTAGACCGGCGCGCACGTCCGGTGAAAAACTGTTTTTT. Translating gives CSARPARTSGEKLFF.

This clonotype was recorded many times. V and J are TRBV7-2 and TRBJ1-4; 8 nucleotides agree with TRBD1. J was trimmed by 6 bases and V by 0 bases; bases with no gene match: 6. Germline CDR1 reads SGHTA; CDR2 reads FQGNSA. CDR3 length: 16 residues. CDR3 nucleotides: TGTGCCAGCAGCTTAGCTGGGGGACAGGTGTATGAAAAACTGTTTTTT. Encoded protein: CASSLAGGQVYEKLFF. Filled out from reference TRBV7-2 and TRBJ1-4, the complete variable domain reads GAGVSQSPSNKVTEKGKDVELRCDPISGHTALYWYRQSLGQGLEFLIYFQGNSAPDKSGLPSDRFSAERTGGSVSTLTIQRTQQEDSAVYLCASSLAGGQVYEKLFFGSGTQLSVL.